This section outlines one T cell receptor beta chain sequence together with its context. As processed by the authors: Nucleated cell counts were estimated from reference gene primer amplification. TCRdb keeps only in-frame clones here, not all; method: immunoSEQ multiplex PCR. Clone size and V and J calls were adopted from that table, with D and trimming inferred from the DNA. This sample has 100,000 or so clones, with 85% found just once. Germline CDR1 and CDR2: SNHLY and FYNNEI. V shed 7 bases and J 3 bases; nucleotides not matched to a gene: 5. This CDR3 has 14 residues. The sample comes from a study of blood T cell repertoires in COVID-19. Study information: The origin of the acute and convalescent COVID-19 samples was the United States, Italy and Spain. Sources were T cells, B-cell-depleted T cells, or PBMCs; the material itself was cDNA or gDNA.

This chain joins TRBV2 and TRBJ1-5; 8 nucleotides line up with TRBD1. The sample consisted of peripheral blood. The sequence derives from a woman in her 70s with active or convalescent COVID-19. CDR3 sequence reads: CASKDRVNNQPQHF. Written as DNA, the CDR3 is TGTGCCAGCAAGGACAGGGTGAACAATCAGCCCCAGCATTTT.